Listed below are T cell receptor beta chains from one sample, sequenced in a study of T cell changes during pregnancy in multiple sclerosis. TCRdb's table, derived via immunoSEQ multiplex PCR, lists solely in-frame clones and lacks some. This table holds some 64,000 clones, about nine tenths found once. This specimen consisted of peripheral blood, obtained in the first trimester of pregnancy. The origin of the receptors is a female donor with multiple sclerosis, enrolled in a pregnancy study. CDR3s include the opening cysteine and the closing phenylalanine or tryptophan. The D gene is left open where the match is weak. Some rows mark clone size as missing; the rest say once, few, many or name a class of expanded clone.

clone size	V gene	J gene	D gene	CDR3 DNA	CDR3 protein
.	TRBV28	TRBJ1-1	.	TGTGCCAGCAGTTTTCCTAATAGGAACACTGAAGCTTTCTTT	CASSFPNRNTEAFF
.	TRBV7-9	TRBJ2-5	TRBD1	TGTGCCAGCAGCTTAGGACAGGGGGCCTTGTACTTC	CASSLGQGALYF
.	TRBV6-5	TRBJ1-3	TRBD1	TGTGCCAGCAGGTCCGAGGGGACAGGGGTAAACACCATATATTTT	CASRSEGTGVNTIYF
.	TRBV7-9	TRBJ1-1	.	TGTGCCAGCAGCCCAGTGAACACTGAAGCTTTCTTT	CASSPVNTEAFF
few	TRBV6-1	TRBJ1-4	.	TGTGCCAGCAGTGAAGCCGATGGTGGCAGCTTCTCGGGAACTAATGAAAAACTGTTTTTT	CASSEADGGSFSGTNEKLFF
.	TRBV7-2	TRBJ2-7	.	TGTGCCAGCAGCTTAAAGCCTTTAACAGAGTCTGGCGAGCAGTACTTC	CASSLKPLTESGEQYF
.	TRBV30	TRBJ1-3	.	TGTGCCTGGAGTTTAAGGGGAACTGGAAACACCATATATTTT	CAWSLRGTGNTIYF
.	TRBV28	TRBJ2-2	TRBD2	TGTGCCAGCAGTTTGTCTCTAGGGAGGGACACCGGGGAGCTGTTTTTT	CASSLSLGRDTGELFF
.	TRBV6-5	TRBJ1-2	TRBD1	TGTGCCAGCAGAGGACAGGGGAACTATGGCTACACCTTC	CASRGQGNYGYTF
.	TRBV19	TRBJ2-2	TRBD1	TGTGCCACCGTTCCGGGACAGGGCCCCGCCGGGGAGCTGTTTTTT	CATVPGQGPAGELFF
.	TRBV4-3	TRBJ2-1	TRBD2	TGCGCCAGCAGCCAAGGGAGCGGGAAACTGTTCTTC	CASSQGSGKLFF
.	TRBV27	TRBJ1-2	.	TGTGCCAGCAGTTTAAATCCCCTTTCAACGGGGGACTATGGCTACACCTTC	CASSLNPLSTGDYGYTF
.	TRBV7-7	TRBJ2-5	.	TGTGCTAGCAGCCCCGACTCGGCGGGACGGACCCAGTACTTC	CASSPDSAGRTQYF
.	TRBV28	TRBJ1-2	.	TGTGCCAGCAGTGTCTGGGGGGGCTATGGCTACACCTTC	CASSVWGGYGYTF
.	TRBV7-2	TRBJ2-2	.	TGTGCCAGCAGCTTAGGACAGCCCCTCGGGGAGCTGTTTTTT	CASSLGQPLGELFF
few	TRBV5-1	TRBJ2-7	.	TGCGCCAGCAGCCATGACACCCACTACGAGCAGTACTTC	CASSHDTHYEQYF
.	TRBV5-1	TRBJ2-2	TRBD2	TGCGCCAGCAGCTCGGGACTAGCGGGAGGGCCAAACGGGGAGCTGTTTTTT	CASSSGLAGGPNGELFF